One sample yielded the 27 T cell receptor beta chains listed below, sequenced in a study of blood T cell repertoires in COVID-19. The table came from immunoSEQ multiplex PCR; TCRdb's copy has only in-frame clones and leaves some out. The sample has more than 85,000 clones, 84% seen once. Sequenced material: peripheral blood. These receptors came from a woman aged 60-70 years with acute or convalescent COVID-19.

This clone was counted a few times. The chain has TRBV7-2 and TRBJ1-2; TRBD1 agrees at 8 bases. V lost 1 base and J lost 3; bases outside the gene matches: 4. This CDR3 has 15 residues. Germline CDR1 is SGHTA and CDR2 is FQGNSA. This CDR3 is CASSLDYRGYYGYTF. The CDR3 DNA reads TGTGCCAGCAGCTTAGATTACAGGGGGTACTATGGCTACACCTTC.

This clone was counted between two and nine times. The V call is TRBV4-1, the J call TRBJ1-3; the D is unclear. V shed 1 base and J shed 4 bases, with 20 bases lying between them. Germline CDR1 and CDR2: MGHRA and YSYEKL. There are 18 residues in the CDR3. The CDR3 loop reads CASSQGILRRESGNTIYF. The CDR3 coding sequence is TGCGCCAGCAGCCAAGGGATTCTGAGGAGGGAATCCGGAAACACCATATATTTT.

The chain joins TRBV2 to TRBJ1-1; D might be TRBD1 (6 bases). Looked up from germline, CDR1 is SNHLY and CDR2 is FYNNEI. The CDR3 length is 13 residues. Trimming removed 8 bases at V and 7 bases at J, with 17 bases between. The CDR3 DNA reads TGTGCCAGCTCTATTGGGGGCGTAGGTGAAGCTTTCTTT. Encoded protein: CASSIGGVGEAFF. The full variable domain, completed using reference TRBV2 and TRBJ1-1, is EPEVTQTPSHQVTQMGQEVILRCVPISNHLYFYWYRQILGQKVEFLVSFYNNEISEKSEIFDDQFSVERPDGSNFTLKIRSTKLEDSAMYFCASSIGGVGEAFFGQGTRLTVV.

The J gene is TRBJ2-3, the V gene TRBV5-6; 7 positions agree with TRBD1. The CDR3 loop spans 15 amino acids. The germline gives CDR1 SGHDT, CDR2 YYEEEE. The trim removed 2 bases at V and 3 bases at J, leaving 6 bases unmatched. CDR3 bases: TGTGCCAGCAGCTTAATAAGGGGGCGGACAGATACGCAGTATTTT. As protein: CASSLIRGRTDTQYF.

This clone occurred a few times. The chain combines TRBV7-2 with TRBJ1-3; a weak D match, TRBD1 (6 bases). The CDR3 is 17 residues long. Germline V lookup: CDR1 SGHTA, CDR2 FQGNSA. Trimming shortened V by 1 base and J by 4 bases, and 17 bases separated the two germline ends. CDR3 sequence reads: CASSLVLLAGEGNTIYF. The CDR3 coding sequence is TGTGCCAGCAGCTTAGTACTACTTGCAGGGGAAGGAAACACCATATATTTT.

The chain combines TRBV6-6 with TRBJ1-2; a possible D gene is TRBD1 (5 bases). Looked up from germline, CDR1 is MNHNY and CDR2 is SVGAGI (reference sequence). Trimming took off 2 bases at V and 3 bases at J, with 13 bases between the two ends. The CDR3 covers 15 residues. The CDR3 loop is CASSYPVGGDYGYTF. CDR3 sequence (DNA): TGTGCCAGCAGTTACCCGGTGGGGGGTGACTATGGCTACACCTTC.

V is TRBV10-3 and J is TRBJ1-1; 12 nucleotides align to TRBD1. The CDR3 runs to 16 residues. The V gene's germline CDR1 is ENHRY and CDR2 SYGVKD. Trimming at V came to 10 bases and at J to 7 bases, leaving 16 bases not matched to a gene. CDR3 coding DNA: TGTGCCACCCTTAGGGATCCGGGACAGGGGGCCGTTGAAGCTTTCTTT. As protein: CATLRDPGQGAVEAFF.

The sample holds a few counts of this clone. V usage is TRBV6-2 or TRBV6-3 and J usage is TRBJ2-1; D may be TRBD1 (6 bases). CDR3 length: 16 amino acids. CDR1 and CDR2 from the germline V gene are MNHEY and SVGEGT. The V and J ends lost 1 base and 4 bases respectively, with 14 bases between them. CDR3 nucleotide sequence: TGTGCCAGCAGTTACTTTACAGGGTCTCTATACAATGAGCAGTTCTTC. Translation: CASSYFTGSLYNEQFF.

The CDR3 sequence: CASSLEPGANSPLHF. CDR3 DNA sequence: TGTGCCAGCAGCTTAGAGCCAGGGGCCAATTCACCCCTCCACTTT. This chain joins TRBV11-2 and TRBJ1-6; D might be TRBD1 (6 bases). The ends were cut back, 0 bases at V and 7 bases at J, with 10 bases in the middle. Looked up from germline, CDR1 is SGHAT and CDR2 is FQNNGV. The CDR3 is 15 residues long.

The chain has TRBV5-5 and TRBJ1-4; D is unresolved. Germline-derived CDR1 and CDR2 are SGHKS and YYEKEE (reference sequence). V lost 1 base and J 5 bases, leaving 15 bases between the germline ends. The CDR3 is 16 residues long. CDR3 sequence (DNA): TGTGCCAGCAGCTTGAGCCCCTCGGGGAGGAATGAAAAACTGTTTTTT. The encoded protein is CASSLSPSGRNEKLFF.

The rearrangement uses TRBV6-5 and TRBJ1-1, with no clear D. V lost 9 bases and J lost 0, with 11 bases in between. This CDR3 spans 13 amino acids. Germline assignment: CDR1 MNHEY and CDR2 SVGAGI. The CDR3 reads CASNSGMNTEAFF. The CDR3, as DNA: TGTGCCAGTAACTCAGGAATGAACACTGAAGCTTTCTTT.

This clone is a singleton in its sample. The J gene is TRBJ2-6, the V gene TRBV6-1, with 8 bases fitting TRBD2. CDR1 is MNHNS, CDR2 SASEGT, per germline. V was clipped by 2 bases and J by 0 bases; unmatched bases: 9. The CDR3 totals 19 residues. The CDR3 DNA follows: TGTGCCAGCAGTGAAAGAGTTGCGGGGGGCCTCTCTGGGGCCAACGTCCTGACTTTC. Protein product: CASSERVAGGLSGANVLTF.

The chain is built from TRBV10-3 and TRBJ1-1; D gene ambiguous. The CDR3 consists of 12 residues. Per germline, CDR1 ENHRY and CDR2 SYGVKD. Trimming cost V 5 bases and J 0 bases, with 4 bases left between them. The CDR3 is CAISQVNTEAFF. DNA for the CDR3: TGTGCCATCAGTCAGGTGAACACTGAAGCTTTCTTT.

The chain recombines TRBV2 with TRBJ2-6; D gene ambiguous. Germline V gene sequence: CDR1 SNHLY, CDR2 FYNNEI. CDR3 size: 15 residues. V shed 7 bases and J shed 0 bases, with 10 bases lying between them. CDR3 bases: TGTGCCAGCACCTTCCACAGCTCTGGGGCCAACGTCCTGACTTTC. As protein: CASTFHSSGANVLTF.

V usage is TRBV3-1 (or the pseudogene TRBV3-2) and J usage is TRBJ1-4; 8 nucleotides match TRBD1. The CDR3 has 15 amino acids. Trimming at V came to 0 bases and at J to 8 bases, leaving 5 bases not matched to a gene. Germline V gene sequence: CDR1 LGHDT, CDR2 YNNKEL (reference sequence). CDR3 sequence (DNA): TGTGCCAGCAGCCAAGAACAGGGGGAGAGGGAAAAACTGTTTTTT. Its translation: CASSQEQGEREKLFF.

The chain uses TRBV10-3 and TRBJ2-2; no clear D. The CDR3 sequence is 14 residues long. V was pared by 4 bases and J by 0 bases, with 6 bases between. Germline-derived CDR1 and CDR2 are ENHRY and SYGVKD. CDR3 residues: CAISAPTNTGELFF. The CDR3 DNA reads TGTGCCATCAGTGCCCCCACGAACACCGGGGAGCTGTTTTTT.

V is TRBV7-9 and J is TRBJ2-2; maybe TRBD1 (6 bases). Trimming took 5 bases from V and 5 from J, leaving 15 bases between them. This CDR3 has 15 amino acids. In germline, CDR1 is SEHNR, CDR2 FQNEAQ (reference sequence). In DNA form, the CDR3 reads TGTGCCAGCAGCCGAACAGGGTCGGGGACCGGGGAGCTGTTTTTT. Translating gives CASSRTGSGTGELFF.

The count of this clone is one. J is TRBJ1-6 and V is TRBV7-2, with 9 bases aligning to TRBD1. CDR1 is SGHTA and CDR2 is FQGNSA in the germline V gene. Trimming at V came to 1 base and at J to 8 bases, leaving 3 bases not matched to a gene. The CDR3 runs 15 residues. CDR3 bases: TGTGCCAGCAGCTTAGACAGGGGGCACGATTCACCCCTCCACTTT. Protein: CASSLDRGHDSPLHF.

The chain employs TRBV21-1 and TRBJ1-5; the table's D call of TRBD1 was not tested on the DNA. TRBV21-1 is labeled a pseudogene. The CDR3 is 15 amino acids. The chain's CDR3 is CASSSRQGVNQPQHF. DNA for the CDR3: TGTGCCAGCAGCTCTCGACAGGGGGTCAATCAGCCCCAGCATTTT.

The CDR3 DNA reads TGCGCCAGCAGCTTCAGGGGATCGGGGGGGAACACTGAAGCTTTCTTT. Protein: CASSFRGSGGNTEAFF. The rearrangement links TRBV5-1 to TRBJ1-1, with a possible D match to TRBD1 (6 bases). CDR1 is SGHRS and CDR2 is YFSETQ in the germline V gene. The CDR3 sequence is 16 residues long. Deletions cut 2 bases from V and 1 base from J, with 15 bases between.

The rearrangement links TRBV5-1 to TRBJ1-4; a weak D match, TRBD1 (6 bases). Germline values: CDR1 SGHRS, CDR2 YFSETQ. V dropped 0 bases and J dropped 6 bases, with 9 bases sitting between them. The CDR3 sequence is 14 residues long. CDR3 loop: CASSLGTVDEKLFF. In DNA, the CDR3 is TGCGCCAGCAGCTTGGGGACAGTGGATGAAAAACTGTTTTTT.

The chain joins TRBV9 to TRBJ2-1; 8 nucleotides align to TRBD1. Trimming took 3 bases from V and 2 from J; bases not matched to a gene: 10. The germline V gene encodes CDR1 SGDLS and CDR2 YYNGEE. CDR3 size: 17 residues. The CDR3 spells CASSEGRTGTAYNEQFF. The CDR3 coding sequence is TGTGCCAGCAGCGAGGGTAGGACAGGGACCGCCTACAATGAGCAGTTCTTC.

The gene calls are TRBV19 and TRBJ1-4; the D gene is possibly TRBD1 (6 bases). The CDR3 runs 13 residues. The V end lost 4 bases, the J end lost 8 bases, and 11 bases lay between the germline ends. Germline V CDR1 and CDR2: LNHDA, SQIVND (reference sequence). The CDR3 DNA reads as TGTGCCAGTAGTACCGCCACAGGGGAAAAACTGTTTTTT. It is translated as CASSTATGEKLFF.

The rearrangement links TRBV9 to TRBJ1-3; the D is unclear. Germline V gene data show CDR1 as SGDLS and CDR2 as YYNGEE. Trimming took 0 bases from V and 0 from J, leaving 16 bases between them. This CDR3 has 18 residues. The CDR3: CASSVEELWRHSGNTIYF. Here the CDR3 DNA reads TGTGCCAGCAGCGTAGAGGAACTTTGGCGGCACTCTGGAAACACCATATATTTT.

The chain couples TRBV3-1 (or the pseudogene TRBV3-2) to TRBJ2-5, with TRBD2 as a possible D gene (7 bases). This CDR3 is built from 14 residues. Trimming pared 0 bases from V and 7 bases from J, leaving 12 bases between. Per the germline V gene, CDR1 is LGHDT and CDR2 is YNNKEL (reference sequence). CDR3 sequence (DNA): TGTGCCAGCAGCCAAGAAGGGGGGGAGGTGACCCAGTACTTC. It specifies CASSQEGGEVTQYF.

This clone was detected a few times. The V call is TRBV28, the J call TRBJ1-5; 10 nucleotides match TRBD1. The V segment lost 2 bases and the J segment 4 bases; nucleotides outside the gene matches: 2. The CDR3 is 15 residues long. Germline V gene sequence: CDR1 MDHEN, CDR2 SYDVKM. The CDR3 DNA reads TGTGCCAGCAGTTTACCGGACAGGGGGAATCAGCCCCAGCATTTT. Its translation: CASSLPDRGNQPQHF.

The V gene is TRBV7-9, the J gene TRBJ2-3; no reliable D call. The ends were cut back, 5 bases at V and 4 bases at J, with 7 bases in the middle. Per the germline V gene, CDR1 is SEHNR and CDR2 is FQNEAQ (reference sequence). This CDR3 has 12 residues. CDR3 loop: CASSPEADTQYF. CDR3 nucleotides: TGTGCCAGCAGCCCCGAGGCAGATACGCAGTATTTT. The variable domain in full, completed from reference TRBV7-9 and TRBJ2-3, reads DTGVSQNPRHKITKRGQNVTFRCDPISEHNRLYWYRQTLGQGPEFLTYFQNEAQLEKSRLLSDRFSAERPKGSFSTLEIQRTEQGDSAMYLCASSPEADTQYFGPGTRLTVL.